This T cell receptor (beta chain) stems from a study of early stage breast cancer tumors listed by TCRdb under 2017. Regarding the research as a whole: Of the approximately 15 invasive breast tumors, about 13 were found to be estrogen receptor-positive, progesterone receptor-positive and HER2-negative. A total of 2,651,842 templates, representing about 1.1 million unique clonotypes, were detected across all samples. On average, each sample had roughly 10-fold read coverage. Most of the 12 ER+/PR+/HER2- tumors were invasive ductal carcinomas, while the other four were invasive lobular carcinomas.

Each sample was amplified as two independent genomic DNA replicates: roughly 0.5 ug for blood and roughly 1.5 ug for tumor or normal breast. TCRB sequencing of genomic DNA was carried out with the ImmunoSeq Intro kit according to the manufacturer's instructions. The multiplex PCR ran for around 30 cycles using proprietary primers and spike-in control sequences for absolute quantification. Single-end 150-bp reads were used to sequence an 87-bp fragment spanning the CDR3 plus the flanking V and J genes. Each lane of an Illumina MiSeq using version 3.0 chemistry carried seven multiplexed samples, with two replicates per sample. The published analysis was carried out like this. The vendor's proprietary pipeline handled the raw data processing, merging both replicates into a single result for each sample. To define clonotypes, the study grouped productive rearrangements that shared the V-gene family, CDR3 amino acid sequence and J-gene segment. Clonality was computed as 1 minus the normalized Shannon entropy (Pielou evenness) of TCRB abundances. To estimate T cell density, the total number of templates was divided by the input cell count, which was inferred from how much DNA went in. Recon was used with default parameters to estimate total repertoire diversity and clonality. Tumor-enriched clonotypes were defined as having over 0.1% abundance in tumor and at least 32-fold higher abundance than in normal breast. The table was pulled from immuneACCESS by TCRdb, which kept in-frame rearrangements only. Such tables lose some clones; where checked, under half of the loss comes from unresolved V genes, and the rest has no known cause. From that table come the V and J calls and clone size; the DNA was used to work out D and trimming. The sample table shows about 6,000 clones, and over 65% are seen once. Together, the top ten hold 11% of the sample.

With regard to this clone: The antigen it recognizes is unknown. No much larger clone exists at a distance of one base, and base qualities are not known.

Adjacent normal breast tissue was collected roughly 1.9-4 cm away from the tumor, rinsed in PBS and stored in prechilled RNAlater. Because of high lipid content and low cell density, about 90-300 mg of normal breast tissue was often needed to obtain sufficient DNA. The study profiled bulk TCR beta-chain repertoires in matched peripheral blood, tumor and adjacent normal breast tissue taken from some 17 patients with early-stage breast cancer. The Qiagen AllPrep DNA/RNA Mini kit was used to extract genomic DNA. The study at large found these results: Repertoires from blood and normal breast were more alike than repertoires from blood and tumor, and in about 90% of the 16 patients, comparing each tissue with blood separated tumor from normal. Sequencing bulk genomic DNA from unsorted cells could not capture chain pairing or functional markers like CD4, CD8 and FOXP3. Enriched TCRB sequences shared across patients were found to be mostly commonly generated sequences that were unlikely to play an important role in the tumor microenvironment. Analysis by tumor subtype was prevented by the small cohort size. Tumors showed around 2.7-fold higher T cell density and higher clonality than adjacent normal breast tissue.

The CDR3 spans 15 residues, from the cysteine through the phenylalanine. CDR3 DNA only is kept here, 45 bases in frame from base 1. V lost 4 bases and J lost 7 bases, and the count of bases not matched to a germline gene is 8. According to the germline V gene (reference sequence), CDR1 reads LNHDA and CDR2 reads SQIVND. The chain joins TRBV19 to TRBJ2-2; TRBD1 matches 8 bases in the middle. Sequencing used normal breast tissue next to the tumor. The clonotype comes from a person aged 70 to 85 with breast cancer. Here the CDR3 is given as CASSRLDRDSGELFF. The base sequence is TGTGCCAGTAGTAGGTTGGACAGGGATAGCGGGGAGCTGTTTTTT.